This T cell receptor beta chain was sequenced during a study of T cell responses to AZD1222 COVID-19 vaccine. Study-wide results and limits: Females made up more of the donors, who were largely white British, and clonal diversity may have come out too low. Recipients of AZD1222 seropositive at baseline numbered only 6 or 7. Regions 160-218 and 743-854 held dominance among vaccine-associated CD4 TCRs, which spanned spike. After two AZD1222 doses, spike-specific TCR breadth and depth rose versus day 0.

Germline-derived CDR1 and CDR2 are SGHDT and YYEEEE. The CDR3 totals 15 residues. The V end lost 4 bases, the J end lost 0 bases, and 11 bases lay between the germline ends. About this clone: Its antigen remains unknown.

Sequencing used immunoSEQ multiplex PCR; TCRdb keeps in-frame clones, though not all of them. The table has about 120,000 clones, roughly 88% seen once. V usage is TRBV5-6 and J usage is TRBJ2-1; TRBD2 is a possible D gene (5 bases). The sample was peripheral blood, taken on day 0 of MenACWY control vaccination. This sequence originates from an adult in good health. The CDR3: CASSHGRASYNEQFF. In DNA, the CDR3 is TGTGCCAGCAGCCATGGGCGGGCCTCCTACAATGAGCAGTTCTTC.